Below, one T cell receptor (beta chain) is given with its context. Its antigen is still unknown. This specimen belongs to a study of T cells in localized non-small cell lung cancer. Method: immunoSEQ multiplex PCR; TCRdb's copy keeps in-frame clones and lacks some. The table has over 1,000 clones, roughly 28% seen once. Findings of the study overall: Without multi-region sequencing, intratumor heterogeneity could not be excluded.

V was trimmed by 7 bases and J by 5 bases, leaving 14 bases between them. The CDR3 extends over 13 amino acids. Germline V gives CDR1 MDHEN, CDR2 SYDVKM. V is TRBV28 and J is TRBJ1-1; weak D call: TRBD1 (5 bases). This receptor was taken from a female donor aged 60 or older with stage III squamous cell lung carcinoma. This material consisted of lung tumor tissue, taken before any cancer treatment. CDR3 residues: CASITVGGTEAFF. CDR3 nucleotide sequence: TGTGCCAGCATCACCGTGGGGGGGACTGAAGCTTTCTTT.